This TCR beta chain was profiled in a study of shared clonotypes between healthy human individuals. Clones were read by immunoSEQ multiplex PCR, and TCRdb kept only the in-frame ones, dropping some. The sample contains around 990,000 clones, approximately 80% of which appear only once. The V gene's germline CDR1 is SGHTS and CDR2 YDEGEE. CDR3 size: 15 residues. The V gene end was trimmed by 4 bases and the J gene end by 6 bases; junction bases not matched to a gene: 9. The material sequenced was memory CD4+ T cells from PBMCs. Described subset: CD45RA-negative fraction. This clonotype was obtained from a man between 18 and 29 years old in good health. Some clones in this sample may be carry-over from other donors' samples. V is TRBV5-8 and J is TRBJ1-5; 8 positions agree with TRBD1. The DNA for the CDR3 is TGTGCCAGCAGCCCTACCGACAGGGGTAGTCAGCCCCAGCATTTT. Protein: CASSPTDRGSQPQHF. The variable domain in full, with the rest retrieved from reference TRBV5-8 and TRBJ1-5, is EAGVTQSPTHLIKTRGQQATLRCSPISGHTSVYWYQQALGLGLQFLLWYDEGEERNRGNFPPRFSGRQFPNYSSELNVNALELEDSALYLCASSPTDRGSQPQHFGDGTRLSIL.